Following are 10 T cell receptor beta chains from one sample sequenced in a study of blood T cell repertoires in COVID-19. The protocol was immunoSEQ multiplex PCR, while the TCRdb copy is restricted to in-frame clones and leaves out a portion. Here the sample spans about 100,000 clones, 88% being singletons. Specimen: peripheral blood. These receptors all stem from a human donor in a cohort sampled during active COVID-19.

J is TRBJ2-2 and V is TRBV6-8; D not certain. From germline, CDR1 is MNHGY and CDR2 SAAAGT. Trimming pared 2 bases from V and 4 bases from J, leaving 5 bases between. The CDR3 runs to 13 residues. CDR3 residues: CASSYIGTGELFF. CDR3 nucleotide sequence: TGTGCCAGCAGTTACATCGGCACCGGGGAGCTGTTTTTT.

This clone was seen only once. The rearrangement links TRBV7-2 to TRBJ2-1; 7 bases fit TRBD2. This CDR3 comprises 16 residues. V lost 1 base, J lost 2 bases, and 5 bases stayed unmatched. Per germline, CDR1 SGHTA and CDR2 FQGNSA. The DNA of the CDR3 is TGTGCCAGCAGCTTAGGGGCTAGCGGAGCCTACAATGAGCAGTTCTTC. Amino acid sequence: CASSLGASGAYNEQFF.

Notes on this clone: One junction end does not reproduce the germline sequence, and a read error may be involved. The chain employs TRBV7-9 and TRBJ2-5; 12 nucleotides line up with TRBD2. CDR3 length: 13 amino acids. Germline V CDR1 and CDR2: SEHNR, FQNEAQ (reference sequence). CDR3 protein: CASSFSGLAGLDF. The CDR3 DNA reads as TGTGCCAGCAGTTTCTCCGGACTAGCGGGATTAGACTTC.

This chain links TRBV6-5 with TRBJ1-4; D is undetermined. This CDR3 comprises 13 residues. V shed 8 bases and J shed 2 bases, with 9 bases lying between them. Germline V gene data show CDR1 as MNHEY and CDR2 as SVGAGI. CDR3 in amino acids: CASGQNTNEKLFF. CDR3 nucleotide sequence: TGTGCCAGCGGGCAGAATACTAATGAAAAACTGTTTTTT.

Here the CDR3 reads CASSIGRRDTEAFF. The DNA for the CDR3 is TGTGCCAGTAGTATAGGCCGGAGGGACACTGAAGCTTTCTTT. V is TRBV19 and J is TRBJ1-1, with D unclear. V lost 1 base and J 3 bases, leaving 9 bases between the germline ends. Germline CDR1 reads LNHDA; CDR2 reads SQIVND (reference sequence). This CDR3 has 14 amino acids.

The CDR3, as DNA: TGTGCCATCCAAAAATCCGGGATGGGAGACGAGCAGTACTTC. This sequence encodes CAIQKSGMGDEQYF. The gene calls are TRBV10-3 and TRBJ2-7, with D perhaps matching TRBD2 (5 bases). Looked up from germline, CDR1 is ENHRY and CDR2 is SYGVKD. V lost 8 bases to trimming and J lost 5 bases, with 19 bases between them. The CDR3 spans 14 residues.

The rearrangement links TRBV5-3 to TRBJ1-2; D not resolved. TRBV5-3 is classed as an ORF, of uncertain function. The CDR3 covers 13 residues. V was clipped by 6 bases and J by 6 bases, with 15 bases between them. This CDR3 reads CARNEEGKDGYTF. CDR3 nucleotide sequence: TGTGCCAGAAACGAGGAGGGTAAAGATGGCTACACCTTC.

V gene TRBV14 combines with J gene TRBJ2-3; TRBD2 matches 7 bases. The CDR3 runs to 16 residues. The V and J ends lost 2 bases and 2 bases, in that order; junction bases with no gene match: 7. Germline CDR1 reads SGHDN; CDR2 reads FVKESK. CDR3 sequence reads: CASSQSQAGATDTQYF. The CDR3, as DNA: TGTGCCAGCAGCCAAAGTCAGGCGGGAGCCACAGATACGCAGTATTTT.

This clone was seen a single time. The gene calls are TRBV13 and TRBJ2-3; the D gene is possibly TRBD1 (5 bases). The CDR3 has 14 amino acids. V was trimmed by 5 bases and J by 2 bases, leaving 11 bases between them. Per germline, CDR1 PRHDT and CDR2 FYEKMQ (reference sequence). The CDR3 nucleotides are TGTGCCAGCAGCGGCAGGGAATACACAGATACGCAGTATTTT. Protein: CASSGREYTDTQYF.

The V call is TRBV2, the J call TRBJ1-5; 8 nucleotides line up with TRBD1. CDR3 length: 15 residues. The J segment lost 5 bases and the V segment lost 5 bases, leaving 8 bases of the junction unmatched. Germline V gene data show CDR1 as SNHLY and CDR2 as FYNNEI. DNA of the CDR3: TGTGCCAGCAGTTGGGACAGGCCTGATTATCAGCCCCAGCATTTT. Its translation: CASSWDRPDYQPQHF.